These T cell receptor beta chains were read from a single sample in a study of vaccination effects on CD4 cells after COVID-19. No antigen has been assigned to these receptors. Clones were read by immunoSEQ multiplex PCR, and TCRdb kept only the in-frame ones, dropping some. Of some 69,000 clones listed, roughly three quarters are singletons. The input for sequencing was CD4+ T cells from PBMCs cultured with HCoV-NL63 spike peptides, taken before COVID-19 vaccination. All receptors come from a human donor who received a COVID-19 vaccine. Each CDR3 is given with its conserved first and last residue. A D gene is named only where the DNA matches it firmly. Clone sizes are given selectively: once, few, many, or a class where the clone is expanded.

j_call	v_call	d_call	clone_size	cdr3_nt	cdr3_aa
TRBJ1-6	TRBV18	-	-	TGTGCCAGCTCACCCATCGGCGGGGGGGAGAATAATTCACCCCTCCACTTT	CASSPIGGGENNSPLHF
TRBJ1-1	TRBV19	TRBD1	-	TGTGCCAGTACCCTAGAGGGGACAGGGTACACTGAAGCTTTCTTT	CASTLEGTGYTEAFF
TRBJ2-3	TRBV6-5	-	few	TGTGCCAGCAGGTCCCCGGGTGTAGATACGCAGTATTTT	CASRSPGVDTQYF
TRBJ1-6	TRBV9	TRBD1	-	TGTGCCAGCAGCGCGTGGGGGCGACAGGGTCGAAATTCACCCCTCCACTTT	CASSAWGRQGRNSPLHF
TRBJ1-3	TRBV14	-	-	TGTGCCAGCAGCCACCGGACTGCTGGAAACACCATATATTTT	CASSHRTAGNTIYF
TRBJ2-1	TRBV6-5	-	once	TGTGCCAGCAAATGGCAGGGCTTAAGTCATGAGCAGTTCTTC	CASKWQGLSHEQFF
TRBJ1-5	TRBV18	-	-	TGTGCCAGCTCCCCTGACCGACTCAAACATAGCAATCAGCCCCAGCATTTT	CASSPDRLKHSNQPQHF
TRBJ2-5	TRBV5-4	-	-	TGTGCCAGCAGCTTAGGGCAGCAAGAGACCCAGTACTTC	CASSLGQQETQYF
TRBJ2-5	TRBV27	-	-	TGTGCCAGCAGTTTAATCGCCCCCGGGGTTAGTAGGGAGACCCAGTACTTC	CASSLIAPGVSRETQYF
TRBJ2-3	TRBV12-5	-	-	TGTGCTAGTGCGGGTTGGGACACAGATACGCAGTATTTT	CASAGWDTDTQYF
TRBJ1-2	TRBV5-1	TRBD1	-	TGCGCCAGCAGCAGGGAGGTACAGGGGGCAGTTGGCTACACCTTC	CASSREVQGAVGYTF
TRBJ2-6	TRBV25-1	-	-	TGTGCCAGCAGTGAATATCAGGGAATACGCTCTGGGGCCAACGTCCTGACTTTC	CASSEYQGIRSGANVLTF
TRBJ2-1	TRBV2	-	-	TGTGCCAGCAGTGTAGGCAGGAGCTCCTACAATGAGCAGTTCTTC	CASSVGRSSYNEQFF
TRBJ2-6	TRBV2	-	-	TGTGCCAGCAGCCTTCGCGTGGGGTCTGGGGCCAACGTCCTGACTTTC	CASSLRVGSGANVLTF
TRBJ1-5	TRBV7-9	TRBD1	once	TGTGCCAGCAGCCCTGGACAGGGGAATCAGCCCCAGCATTTT	CASSPGQGNQPQHF
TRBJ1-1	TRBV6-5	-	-	TGTGCCAGCAGTTACTCGAATCCAGGGCCCACTGAAGCTTTCTTT	CASSYSNPGPTEAFF
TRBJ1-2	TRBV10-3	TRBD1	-	TGTGCCATCAGACAGGGGGCAGCCCTTAACTATGGCTACACCTTC	CAIRQGAALNYGYTF
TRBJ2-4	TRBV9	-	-	TGTGCCAGCAGCGTAGGAGACTTAAAAAACATTCAGTACTTC	CASSVGDLKNIQYF
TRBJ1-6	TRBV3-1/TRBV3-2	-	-	TGTGCCAGCAGCCAAGTTATAGGGGCGTCATTTTCACCCCTCCACTTT	CASSQVIGASFSPLHF
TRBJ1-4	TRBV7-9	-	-	TGTGCCAGCAGCCCCGGGGCCTCCCTAAAACTGTTTTTT	CASSPGASLKLFF
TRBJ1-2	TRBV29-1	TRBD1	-	TGCAGCGTTGGACAGGGATCGGCCTATGGCTACACCTTC	CSVGQGSAYGYTF
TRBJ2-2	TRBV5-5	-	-	TGTGCCAGCAGCTTTACCAGTTCGAACACCGGGGAGCTGTTTTTT	CASSFTSSNTGELFF
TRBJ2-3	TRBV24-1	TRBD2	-	TGTGCCACCAAGGGCGGGGGGGGCACAGATACGCAGTATTTT	CATKGGGGTDTQYF
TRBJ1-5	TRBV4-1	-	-	TGCGCCAGCAGCCAAGGCCGAAGCGGGAACTCCCAGCATTTT	CASSQGRSGNSQHF
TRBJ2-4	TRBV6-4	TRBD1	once	TGTGCCAGCAGTGTCGCGACAGGGGGCGGGAGCATTCAGTACTTC	CASSVATGGGSIQYF
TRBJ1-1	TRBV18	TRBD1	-	TGTGCCAGCTCACCAGTAATAACGGAACAGGGGGCGAACACTGAAGCTTTCTTT	CASSPVITEQGANTEAFF
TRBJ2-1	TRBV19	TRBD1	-	TGTGCCAGTAGTCTGGACAGGGGGCGAATTGGTGAGCAGTTCTTC	CASSLDRGRIGEQFF
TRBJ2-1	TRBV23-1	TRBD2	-	TGCGCCAGCAGTCAATCCTGCCTAGCGGTGGACAATGAGCAGTTCTTC	CASSQSCLAVDNEQFF
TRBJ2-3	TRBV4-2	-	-	TGTGCCAGCAGCCAAGATCCGGTCGGGACTAGCACAGATACGCAGTATTTT	CASSQDPVGTSTDTQYF
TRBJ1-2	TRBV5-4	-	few	TGTGCCAGCAGCTCCGCCGGGACTATTAATCTCTACACCTTC	CASSSAGTINLYTF
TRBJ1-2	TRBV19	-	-	TGTGCCAGTAGGGGCGCTAACTATGGCTACACCTTC	CASRGANYGYTF
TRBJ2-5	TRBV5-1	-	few	TGCGCCAGCAGCCCGGACCCAAACGGAGAGACCCAGTACTTC	CASSPDPNGETQYF
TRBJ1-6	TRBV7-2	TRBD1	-	TGTGCCAGCAGCACGGACAGGTCCAATTCACCCCTCCACTTT	CASSTDRSNSPLHF
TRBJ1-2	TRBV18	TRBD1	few	TGTGCCAGCTCACGGACAGGGGGCGATGGCTACACCTTC	CASSRTGGDGYTF
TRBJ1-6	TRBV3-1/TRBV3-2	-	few	TGTGCCAGCAGCCAACCCGGGGGGCAGGCCCTCCACTTT	CASSQPGGQALHF
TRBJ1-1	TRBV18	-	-	TGTGCCAGCTCACACCAAGACGCGGGGACTGAAGCTTTCTTT	CASSHQDAGTEAFF
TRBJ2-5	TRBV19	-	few	TGTGCCAGTAGTCCCGGGACCCTTGGGGAGACCCAGTACTTC	CASSPGTLGETQYF
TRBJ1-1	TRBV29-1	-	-	TGCAGCGTTGGACATCCCGGGCGCTCCACTGAAGCTTTCTTT	CSVGHPGRSTEAFF
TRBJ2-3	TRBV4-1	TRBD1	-	TGCGCCAGCAGCCCCGAGCCGGGACAGGGGGCAGATACGCAGTATTTT	CASSPEPGQGADTQYF
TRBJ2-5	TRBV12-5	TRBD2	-	TGTGCTAGTGGTCCCGGCCTTGGCGGGGGCCAAGAGACCCAGTACTTC	CASGPGLGGGQETQYF
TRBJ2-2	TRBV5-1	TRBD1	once	TGCGCCAGCAGCAGAACCGGGACAGGGAACACCGGGGAGCTGTTTTTT	CASSRTGTGNTGELFF
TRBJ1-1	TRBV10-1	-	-	TGCGCCAGTCCCGCCCCTATGAACACTGAAGCTTTCTTT	CASPAPMNTEAFF
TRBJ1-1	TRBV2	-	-	TGTGCCAGCAGTGAATCCGTTATCGGGGGGTCGTACACTGAAGCTTTCTTT	CASSESVIGGSYTEAFF
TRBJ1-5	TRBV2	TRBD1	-	TGTGCCAGCAGTGACAGGGGGCATCAGCCCCAGCATTTT	CASSDRGHQPQHF
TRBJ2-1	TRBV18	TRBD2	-	TGTGCCAGCTCACTTGAACGGGGGGGCTCCTACAATGAGCAGTTCTTC	CASSLERGGSYNEQFF
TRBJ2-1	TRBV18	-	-	TGTGCCAGCTCACCCGAGGCCGGGGCTTACAATGAGCAGTTCTTC	CASSPEAGAYNEQFF
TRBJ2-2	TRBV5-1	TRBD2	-	TGCGCCAGCAGCACCTTGACTAGCACTCCCGGGGAGCTGTTTTTT	CASSTLTSTPGELFF
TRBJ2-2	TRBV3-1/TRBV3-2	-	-	TGTGCCAGCAGCCAAGATAGGGGGAACCCGGCGAACACCGGGGAGCTGTTTTTT	CASSQDRGNPANTGELFF
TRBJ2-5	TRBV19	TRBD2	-	TGTGCCAGTAGGGGACTGGCGGGGGGCCCAGAGACCCAGTACTTC	CASRGLAGGPETQYF